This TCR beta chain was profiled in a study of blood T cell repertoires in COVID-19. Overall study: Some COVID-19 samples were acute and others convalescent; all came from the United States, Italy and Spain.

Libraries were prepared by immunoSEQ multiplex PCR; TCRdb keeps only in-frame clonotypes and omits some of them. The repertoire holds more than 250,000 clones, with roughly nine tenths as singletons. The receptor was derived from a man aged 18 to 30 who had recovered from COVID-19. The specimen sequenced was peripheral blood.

CDR3 in amino acids: CASSVEGASYGYTF. CDR3 coding DNA: TGTGCCAGCAGTGTGGAGGGGGCTTCCTATGGCTACACCTTC. The chain is built from TRBV2 and TRBJ1-2, with TRBD1 matching 7 bases. Germline V gives CDR1 SNHLY, CDR2 FYNNEI. CDR3 length: 14 amino acids. V shed 4 bases and J 4 bases; nucleotides not matched to a gene: 6.